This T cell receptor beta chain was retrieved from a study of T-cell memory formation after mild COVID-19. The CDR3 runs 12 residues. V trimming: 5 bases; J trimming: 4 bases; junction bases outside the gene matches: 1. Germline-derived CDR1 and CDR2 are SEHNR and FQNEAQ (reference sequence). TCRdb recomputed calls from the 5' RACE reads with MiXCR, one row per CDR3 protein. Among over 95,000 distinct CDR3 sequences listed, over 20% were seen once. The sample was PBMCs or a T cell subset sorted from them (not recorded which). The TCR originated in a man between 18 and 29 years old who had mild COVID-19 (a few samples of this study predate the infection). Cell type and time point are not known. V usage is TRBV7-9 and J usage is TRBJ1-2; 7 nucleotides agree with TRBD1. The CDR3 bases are TGTGCCAGCAGCGGGGACAGCTATGGCTACACCTTC. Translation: CASSGDSYGYTF. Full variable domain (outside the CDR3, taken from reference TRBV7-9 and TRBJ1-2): DTGVSQNPRHKITKRGQNVTFRCDPISEHNRLYWYRQTLGQGPEFLTYFQNEAQLEKSRLLSDRFSAERPKGSFSTLEIQRTEQGDSAMYLCASSGDSYGYTFGSGTRLTVV.